The 4 T cell receptor beta chains in this list originate from one sample, sequenced in a study of OX40 agonist ivuxolimab in advanced cancers. Using immunoSEQ multiplex PCR, the repertoire was profiled, and TCRdb retains in-frame clones only, with some absent. Found here are 37,000 or so clones, more than 75% of them singletons; the top ten hold 15% to 20%. The starting material was CD4+ or CD8+ T cells sorted from blood, obtained in a trial of the OX40 agonist ivuxolimab. These receptors all come from an adult with an advanced solid tumor such as melanoma, head and neck, liver or kidney cancer.

The chain recombines TRBV2 with TRBJ2-1; D assignment may be TRBD1 or TRBD2 (5 bases each). The V gene lost 1 base and the J gene lost 1 base, with 11 bases spanning the gap. CDR3 length: 16 amino acids. CDR1 SNHLY and CDR2 FYNNEI come from the germline V gene. The CDR3 coding sequence is TGTGCCAGCAGTGAAGATGATTGGGGGTCCTACAATGAGCAGTTCTTC. Its protein product is CASSEDDWGSYNEQFF.

The V call is TRBV4-3, the J call TRBJ2-6; D is ambiguous. The ends were cut back, 0 bases at V and 0 bases at J, with 9 bases in the middle. Germline assignment: CDR1 LGHNA and CDR2 YSLEER. This CDR3 has 17 amino acids. CDR3 DNA sequence: TGCGCCAGCAGCCAAGATCAGAGTTCCTCTGGGGCCAACGTCCTGACTTTC. It is translated as CASSQDQSSSGANVLTF.

As DNA, the CDR3 is TGCAGCGTTCTGGACGGGAATTCCTACGAGCAGTACTTC. Translating gives CSVLDGNSYEQYF. The J gene is TRBJ2-7, the V gene TRBV29-1; D is possibly TRBD2 (5 bases). The CDR3 has 13 residues. The germline V and J ends were trimmed by 5 bases and 1 base, with 12 bases remaining between them. Germline V lookup: CDR1 SQVTM, CDR2 ANQGSEA.

The rearrangement uses TRBV19 and TRBJ2-5, with TRBD2 matching 9 bases. The CDR3 has 15 residues. V lost 4 bases to trimming and J lost 2 bases; unmatched junction nucleotides: 5. The germline CDR1 and CDR2 sequences are LNHDA and SQIVND (reference sequence). CDR3 residues: CASSRGGGVQETQYF. As DNA, the CDR3 is TGTGCCAGTAGTAGGGGCGGGGGGGTTCAAGAGACCCAGTACTTC.